This T cell receptor beta chain was recorded in a study of metastatic and nonmetastatic thyroid tumors. Study summary: Peripheral blood and tumor or nodule samples from malignant and benign thyroid patients were compared. General study results and limits: Versus benign nodules, malignant thyroid tumors reportedly had significantly higher TCR beta diversity, in blood and tumor.

TCRdb recomputed clones from the PCR reads via MiXCR. The sample has about 27,000 clones, approximately 15% seen once; the top ten hold approximately 14%. The length of the CDR3 is 15 residues. V shed 7 bases and J shed 6 bases, with 18 bases lying between them. Germline V CDR1 and CDR2: MNHNS, SASEGT. Nobody among the patients had been given any treatment before thyroid surgery. This clone was detected many times. As yet, its antigen is unknown. Input material: blood. The origin of this receptor is a male donor with papillary thyroid cancer or a benign thyroid nodule (not recorded which). Some clones in this sample may be carry-over from other donors' samples. V is TRBV6-1 and J is TRBJ2-2, with D uncertain. In DNA, the CDR3 is TGTGCCAGCACTGATAGGACCTCTTGGGCCGGGGAGCTGTTTTTT. Its protein product is CASTDRTSWAGELFF.